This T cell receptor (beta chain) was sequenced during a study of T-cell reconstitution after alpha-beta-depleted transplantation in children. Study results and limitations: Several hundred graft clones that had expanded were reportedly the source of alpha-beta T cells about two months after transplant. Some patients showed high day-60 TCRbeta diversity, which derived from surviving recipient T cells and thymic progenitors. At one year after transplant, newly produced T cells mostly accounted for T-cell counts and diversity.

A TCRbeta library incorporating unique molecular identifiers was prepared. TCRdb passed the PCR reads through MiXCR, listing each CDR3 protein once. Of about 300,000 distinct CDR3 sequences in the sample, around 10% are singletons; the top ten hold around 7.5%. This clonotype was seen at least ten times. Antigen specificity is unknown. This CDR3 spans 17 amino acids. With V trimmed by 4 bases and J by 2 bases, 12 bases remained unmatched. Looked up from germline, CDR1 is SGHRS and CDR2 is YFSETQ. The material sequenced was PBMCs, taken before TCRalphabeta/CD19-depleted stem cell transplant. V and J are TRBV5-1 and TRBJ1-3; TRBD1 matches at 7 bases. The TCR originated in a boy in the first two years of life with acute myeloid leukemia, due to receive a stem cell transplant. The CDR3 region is CASSLGPGQLTGNTIYF. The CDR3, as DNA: TGCGCCAGCAGCCTTGGGCCGGGACAGCTAACTGGAAACACCATATATTTT.